The next 13 T cell receptor beta chains were all read from a single sample in a study of T cells in Graves' hyperthyroidism and ophthalmopathy. Amplification of TCR beta CDR3 regions used RNA as the template. Researchers ran a first-round RT-PCR on the TCR CDR3 using the HTBI primer set. TCRdb re-derived calls from the multiplex PCR reads in MiXCR, one entry per CDR3 protein. The sample consists of roughly 500,000 distinct CDR3 sequences, around 50% of them appearing once. The sample consisted of peripheral blood or thyroid tissue (not recorded which). These receptors were collected from an adult woman with Graves' disease, either hyperthyroidism or ophthalmopathy (not recorded which).

There are many counts of this clonotype. V is TRBV7-9 and J is TRBJ2-7, with 8 bases aligning to TRBD2. The CDR3 consists of 14 residues. CDR1 and CDR2 from the germline V gene are SEHNR and FQNEAQ (reference sequence). V lost 4 bases to trimming and J lost 6 bases; unmatched junction nucleotides: 8. CDR3 protein: CASSSGGRLLEQYF. The CDR3 DNA reads as TGTGCCAGCAGCTCCGGCGGGAGGCTACTCGAGCAGTACTTC.

This clonotype was recorded many times. The chain has TRBV10-3 and TRBJ1-1, with TRBD1 as a possible D gene (6 bases). The CDR3 is 14 residues long. Trimming removed 6 bases at V and 1 base at J, with 12 bases between. Germline V gene data show CDR1 as ENHRY and CDR2 as SYGVKD. This CDR3 reads CAISQRGENTEAFF. For the CDR3, the DNA is TGTGCCATCAGCCAGAGGGGGGAGAACACTGAAGCTTTCTTT.

V gene TRBV29-1 combines with J gene TRBJ1-5; weak D call: TRBD1 (6 bases). With 0 bases removed from V and 14 bases from J, the gap between germline ends came to 14 bases. The length of the CDR3 is 12 residues. CDR1 and CDR2 (germline): SQVTM, ANQGSEA. This CDR3 reads CSVEDRGQNEHF. The CDR3 bases are TGCAGCGTTGAAGACAGGGGCCAGAACGAGCATTTT. Complete variable domain (other parts from reference TRBV29-1 and TRBJ1-5): SAVISQKPSRDICQRGTSLTIQCQVDSQVTMMFWYRQQPGQSLTLIATANQGSEATYESGFVIDKFPISRPNLTFSTLTVSNMSPEDSSIYLCSVEDRGQNEHFGDGTRLSIL.

This clonotype was seen repeatedly, ten times or more. CDR3 sequence: CASSVAHLGDYGYTF. The CDR3 region has the DNA TGTGCCAGCAGCGTAGCTCATTTGGGGGACTATGGCTACACCTTC. The chain recombines TRBV9 with TRBJ1-2; tentatively, D is TRBD1 (5 bases). This CDR3 is 15 amino acids long. The V gene's germline CDR1 is SGDLS and CDR2 YYNGEE. Trimming stripped 0 bases from V and 3 bases from J, with 12 bases between.

CDR3 sequence reads: CASSEGRTAGSGNTIYF. CDR3 bases: TGTGCCAGCAGTGAAGGACGGACCGCGGGTTCTGGAAACACCATATATTTT. The J gene is TRBJ1-3, the V gene TRBV2, with D unclear. Germline loops: CDR1 SNHLY, CDR2 FYNNEI. Trimming left V 1 base short and J 1 base short, with 14 bases between. The CDR3 loop spans 17 amino acids. The variable domain in full, with the rest retrieved from reference TRBV2 and TRBJ1-3, is EPEVTQTPSHQVTQMGQEVILRCVPISNHLYFYWYRQILGQKVEFLVSFYNNEISEKSEIFDDQFSVERPDGSNFTLKIRSTKLEDSAMYFCASSEGRTAGSGNTIYFGEGSWLTVV.

The sample holds many counts of this clonotype. The chain joins TRBV20-1 to TRBJ1-5; 7 bases are shared with TRBD1. Germline V CDR1 and CDR2: DFQATT, SNEGSKA (reference sequence). J lost 0 bases, V lost 3 bases, and 5 bases had no gene match. This CDR3 contains 15 residues. CDR3 in DNA: TGCAGTGCTAGGGAGGGACAGTTTAGCAATCAGCCCCAGCATTTT. Protein sequence: CSAREGQFSNQPQHF.

J is TRBJ1-6 and V is TRBV7-8, with D possibly TRBD1 on 6 matching bases. Germline CDR1 is SGHVS and CDR2 is FQNEAQ. The V and J ends lost 7 bases and 10 bases respectively, with 20 bases between them. The CDR3 is made up of 15 amino acids. The CDR3 region has the DNA TGTGCCAGCAAGGACAGCCCAGCCCCAGGGTCACCCCTCCACTTT. This codes for CASKDSPAPGSPLHF.

In its sample, this clonotype was seen a few times. The V and J genes are TRBV29-1 and TRBJ2-5, with D hard to call. The CDR3 extends over 10 amino acids. Between the trimmed V and J ends, which lost 6 bases and 2 bases, there was a span of 4 bases. Germline values: CDR1 SQVTM, CDR2 ANQGSEA. The CDR3 DNA reads TGCAGCGTCGTACAAGAGACCCAGTACTTC. This encodes CSVVQETQYF.

This clonotype came up many times. The gene calls are TRBV12-3 or TRBV12-4 and TRBJ1-2, with 9 bases matching TRBD1. This CDR3 has 14 amino acids. Trimming at V came to 3 bases and at J to 4 bases, leaving 3 bases not matched to a gene. The DNA of the CDR3 is TGTGCCAGCAGTTTCGGGACAGGGATCTATGGCTACACCTTC. Its translation is CASSFGTGIYGYTF.

This clonotype was counted many times. The chain has TRBV7-2 and TRBJ2-7, with D tentatively TRBD1 or TRBD2 (5 bases each). The CDR3 consists of 13 residues. Deletions cut 6 bases from V and 3 bases from J, with 12 bases between. Looked up from germline, CDR1 is SGHTA and CDR2 is FQGNSA. DNA for the CDR3: TGTGCCAGCAGTAGCGACAGAATCTACGAGCAGTACTTC. Translated, it gives CASSSDRIYEQYF.

The V call is TRBV19, the J call TRBJ2-7; TRBD1 matches at 10 bases. Germline-derived CDR1 and CDR2 are LNHDA and SQIVND (reference sequence). V dropped 5 bases and J dropped 6; count of bases not matched to a gene: 7. The CDR3 length is 14 residues. This chain's CDR3 is CASSGLRTGGEQYF. The CDR3 bases are TGTGCCAGTAGTGGCCTCCGGACAGGGGGCGAGCAGTACTTC. Based on the CDR3 plus reference TRBV19 and TRBJ2-7, the full variable domain is DGGITQSPKYLFRKEGQNVTLSCEQNLNHDAMYWYRQDPGQGLRLIYYSQIVNDFQKGDIAEGYSVSREKKESFPLTVTSAQKNPTAFYLCASSGLRTGGEQYFGPGTRLTVT.

As for this clonotype: It is unclear where the CDR3 begins or ends on the DNA, so no DNA is shown, and the CDR3 is as TCRdb lists it. The V call is TRBV25-1, the J call TRBJ1-3; TRBD1, the table's D call, lacks a check against the DNA. Ends included, the CDR3 has 21 residues. The germline V gene encodes CDR1 MGHDK and CDR2 SYGVNS. CDR3 loop: CASSFYICSANPAGGKNTIYF.

As for this clonotype: A single base separates this from a much larger clone, so it may be a read error. The gene calls are TRBV30 and TRBJ1-2; 7 bases align to TRBD1. There are 13 residues in the CDR3. The germline V gene encodes CDR1 GTSNPN and CDR2 SVGIG (reference sequence). The CDR3 nucleotides read TGTGCCTGGAGTGGGGACAGTTACTATGGCTTCACCTTC. Protein product: CAWSGDSYYGFTF.